Below are 29 T cell receptor beta chains sequenced from a single sample in a study of T cell responses to AZD1222 COVID-19 vaccine. Data came from immunoSEQ multiplex PCR; TCRdb stores just in-frame clones and leaves some out. Of 150,000 to 200,000 clones listed, about 88% were seen once; the top ten hold approximately 5.7%. Specimen: peripheral blood, collected on day 0 of AZD1222 vaccination. These receptors were obtained from an adult in good health.

V usage is TRBV19 and J usage is TRBJ2-4; 7 bases fit TRBD1. V shed 3 bases and J 5 bases; nucleotides not matched to a gene: 10. This CDR3 region has 16 residues. Per germline, CDR1 LNHDA and CDR2 SQIVND (reference sequence). CDR3: CASSMYDRAEENIQYF. The DNA of the CDR3 is TGTGCCAGTAGTATGTATGACAGGGCGGAGGAAAACATTCAGTACTTC. Together with reference TRBV19 and TRBJ2-4, the CDR3 gives the full variable domain: DGGITQSPKYLFRKEGQNVTLSCEQNLNHDAMYWYRQDPGQGLRLIYYSQIVNDFQKGDIAEGYSVSREKKESFPLTVTSAQKNPTAFYLCASSMYDRAEENIQYFGAGTRLSVL.

CDR3 amino acids: CASSQGPDSNQPQHF. CDR3 nucleotides: TGCGCCAGCAGCCAAGGCCCCGATAGCAATCAGCCCCAGCATTTT. The rearrangement links TRBV4-3 to TRBJ1-5; D gene ambiguous. Per the germline V gene, CDR1 is LGHNA and CDR2 is YSLEER. The CDR3 has 15 amino acids. Trimming took 1 base from V and 0 from J, leaving 7 bases between them.

The chain has TRBV5-1 and TRBJ1-5; a weak D match, TRBD1 (6 bases). Per the germline V gene, CDR1 is SGHRS and CDR2 is YFSETQ. The CDR3 loop spans 14 amino acids. V shed 4 bases and J shed 6 bases, with 14 bases lying between them. Here the CDR3 DNA reads TGCGCCAGCAGCCCCGGAGGGGGACCTCAGCCCCAGCATTTT. It translates to CASSPGGGPQPQHF. Supplemented by reference TRBV5-1 and TRBJ1-5, the full variable domain reads KAGVTQTPRYLIKTRGQQVTLSCSPISGHRSVSWYQQTPGQGLQFLFEYFSETQRNKGNFPGRFSGRQFSNSRSEMNVSTLELGDSALYLCASSPGGGPQPQHFGDGTRLSIL.

The gene calls are TRBV2 and TRBJ1-2; D remains ambiguous. Trimming left V 3 bases short and J 1 base short, with 15 bases between. Germline V gene sequence: CDR1 SNHLY, CDR2 FYNNEI. This CDR3 contains 16 residues. The CDR3 loop reads CASSDPVSRLNYGYTF. For the CDR3, the DNA is TGTGCCAGCAGTGACCCCGTAAGCAGGCTTAACTATGGCTACACCTTC. Full variable domain (outside the CDR3, taken from reference TRBV2 and TRBJ1-2): EPEVTQTPSHQVTQMGQEVILRCVPISNHLYFYWYRQILGQKVEFLVSFYNNEISEKSEIFDDQFSVERPDGSNFTLKIRSTKLEDSAMYFCASSDPVSRLNYGYTFGSGTRLTVV.

The chain carries TRBV30 and TRBJ2-7, with TRBD1 as a possible D gene (6 bases). The germline V gene encodes CDR1 GTSNPN and CDR2 SVGIG (reference sequence). The CDR3 extends over 13 amino acids. Trimming cost V 3 bases and J 2 bases, with 11 bases left between them. Here the CDR3 reads CAWSRGQPYEQYF. CDR3 DNA: TGTGCCTGGAGCAGAGGACAGCCCTACGAGCAGTACTTC.

The chain carries TRBV7-8 and TRBJ2-2; TRBD1 agrees at 7 bases. With 6 bases clipped from V and 0 bases from J, the junction kept 16 bases outside the gene matches. Germline lookup yields CDR1 SGHVS and CDR2 FQNEAQ. This CDR3 contains 19 residues. For the CDR3, the DNA is TGTGCCAGCAGTGGAGACAGGGCTTTCTTTCCGACGAACACCGGGGAGCTGTTTTTT. Translation: CASSGDRAFFPTNTGELFF.

The rearrangement joins TRBV3-1 (or the pseudogene TRBV3-2) to TRBJ1-6; 7 bases match TRBD1. Per the germline V gene, CDR1 is LGHDT and CDR2 is YNNKEL (reference sequence). V lost 4 bases and J lost 7; bases outside the gene matches: 10. The length of the CDR3 is 16 residues. The CDR3 region is CASSPPLGQLNSPLHF. CDR3 sequence (DNA): TGTGCCAGCAGCCCCCCCCTGGGACAGCTAAATTCACCCCTCCACTTT.

The CDR3 is CASSDRGNEQFF. The CDR3 nucleotides are TGTGCCAGTAGTGACAGGGGTAATGAGCAGTTCTTC. This chain joins TRBV19 and TRBJ2-1, with TRBD1 identical over 8 bases. The CDR3 extends over 12 amino acids. V trimming: 5 bases; J trimming: 7 bases; junction bases outside the gene matches: 1. Germline values: CDR1 LNHDA, CDR2 SQIVND (reference sequence).

The chain has TRBV28 and TRBJ1-1, with D maybe TRBD1 (5 bases). CDR3 length: 14 amino acids. Germline loops: CDR1 MDHEN, CDR2 SYDVKM. Trimming pared 7 bases from V and 5 bases from J, leaving 17 bases between. The CDR3 reads CASTWVVEGTEAFF. CDR3 in DNA: TGTGCCAGCACTTGGGTGGTGGAGGGGACTGAAGCTTTCTTT.

This clone was counted once. The chain recombines TRBV5-6 with TRBJ1-2; D unresolved. The length of the CDR3 is 16 residues. CDR1 and CDR2 from the germline V gene are SGHDT and YYEEEE. The V end was cut by 0 bases, the J end by 2 bases, with 14 bases between. The CDR3 is CASSLGFQNLNYGYTF. The CDR3 DNA follows: TGTGCCAGCAGCTTGGGATTCCAGAATCTGAACTATGGCTACACCTTC.

The chain uses TRBV6-2 or TRBV6-3 and TRBJ1-4; D unresolved. V lost 6 bases, J lost 1 base, and 9 bases lay in between. Germline CDR1 MNHEY, CDR2 SVGEGT. There are 14 residues in the CDR3. CDR3 region: CASSRQETNEKLFF. In DNA form, the CDR3 reads TGTGCCAGCAGCCGACAAGAAACTAATGAAAAACTGTTTTTT.

The chain uses TRBV6-5 and TRBJ1-5; TRBD1 might be the D (5 bases). The CDR3 totals 13 residues. Germline lookup yields CDR1 MNHEY and CDR2 SVGAGI. Trimming shortened V by 6 bases and J by 4 bases, and 10 bases separated the two germline ends. The CDR3 here is CASRGEWNQPQHF. The CDR3 DNA is TGTGCCAGCAGGGGGGAGTGGAATCAGCCCCAGCATTTT.

V usage is TRBV19 and J usage is TRBJ1-1; a weak D match, TRBD1 (6 bases). V lost 6 bases and J lost 8, with 19 bases in between. CDR3 size: 14 residues. CDR1 and CDR2 (germline): LNHDA, SQIVND (reference sequence). The CDR3 coding sequence is TGTGCCAGTAGGCAAGGGGGGAACGATCAAGAAGCTTTCTTT. This gives the protein CASRQGGNDQEAFF.

This clone was detected a few times. The rearrangement links TRBV3-1 (or the pseudogene TRBV3-2) to TRBJ1-1; D gene ambiguous. V was cut by 4 bases and J by 7 bases, with 7 bases left in between. There are 11 residues in the CDR3. Germline V gene lookup returns CDR1 LGHDT and CDR2 YNNKEL (reference sequence). The CDR3 reads CASSLRGEAFF. The CDR3 DNA follows: TGTGCCAGCAGCCTACGGGGTGAAGCTTTCTTT.

This clone appeared a few times. This sequence joins TRBV27 and TRBJ1-1; perhaps TRBD1 as D (5 bases). CDR3 length equals 13 residues. V was clipped by 0 bases and J by 5 bases, with 7 bases between them. Germline V gene sequence: CDR1 MNHEY, CDR2 SMNVEV (reference sequence). The CDR3 loop is CASSLSQGTEAFF. In DNA, the CDR3 is TGTGCCAGCAGTTTATCCCAGGGAACTGAAGCTTTCTTT.

Comments on this clone: An end of the junction does not agree with germline; a read error may underlie this. This rearrangement joins TRBV7-6 to TRBJ2-7; a weak D match, TRBD2 (6 bases). Per the germline V gene, CDR1 is SGHVS and CDR2 is FNYEAQ. This CDR3 region has 15 residues. CDR3: CAGSPFFGSGYEQYF. The CDR3 DNA is TGTGCCGGCAGCCCATTCTTCGGGAGCGGGTACGAGCAGTACTTC. The whole variable domain, filled in from reference TRBV7-6 and TRBJ2-7, reads GAGVSQSPRYKVTKRGQDVALRCDPISGHVSLYWYRQALGQGPEFLTYFNYEAQQDKSGLPNDRFSAERPEGSISTLTIQRTEQRDSAMYRCAGSPFFGSGYEQYFGPGTRLTVT.

The rearrangement links TRBV6-6 to TRBJ1-6, with 7 nucleotides matching TRBD1. The CDR3 sequence is 15 residues long. Germline assignment: CDR1 MNHNY and CDR2 SVGAGI (reference sequence). V lost 6 bases to trimming and J lost 5 bases; unmatched junction nucleotides: 7. The CDR3 DNA follows: TGTGCCAGCAGACTCCGGACAGGACATAATTCACCCCTCCACTTT. It is translated as CASRLRTGHNSPLHF.

The rearrangement links TRBV4-3 to TRBJ1-3; the D is unclear. V gave up 6 bases and J gave up 0 bases, with 12 bases separating them. The CDR3 has 15 residues. CDR1 and CDR2 (germline): LGHNA, YSLEER. The CDR3: CASSTDTNSGNTIYF. DNA for the CDR3: TGCGCCAGCAGTACTGACACCAACTCTGGAAACACCATATATTTT.

The V call is TRBV27, the J call TRBJ1-2; D perhaps matches TRBD1 (5 bases). The CDR3 length is 11 residues. The V end was cut by 10 bases, the J end by 2 bases, with 8 bases between. CDR1 is MNHEY, CDR2 SMNVEV, per germline (reference sequence). CDR3 nucleotide sequence: TGTGCCACCAGGGAAAACTATGGCTACACCTTC. Its protein is CATRENYGYTF.

The chain uses TRBV25-1 and TRBJ1-1; a possible D gene is TRBD1 (5 bases). V was shortened by 1 base and J by 6 bases, with 12 bases between the two germline ends. Looked up from germline, CDR1 is MGHDK and CDR2 is SYGVNS. CDR3 size: 14 residues. The CDR3 region is CASSEWQGGAEAFF. CDR3 bases: TGTGCCAGCAGTGAATGGCAGGGAGGAGCTGAAGCTTTCTTT.

The CDR3 DNA follows: TGTGCCAGCAGCGCCGACATGGGACAGGGGAATGAGCAGTTCTTC. Protein sequence: CASSADMGQGNEQFF. V and J are TRBV9 and TRBJ2-1, with 10 positions matching TRBD1. Germline V CDR1 and CDR2: SGDLS, YYNGEE. The ends lost 3 bases at V and 7 bases at J; junction bases unmatched: 7. The CDR3 spans 15 residues.

This chain uses TRBV6-5 with TRBJ2-7; 8 positions match TRBD1. The CDR3 sequence is 15 residues long. Germline lookup yields CDR1 MNHEY and CDR2 SVGAGI. V gave up 6 bases and J gave up 3 bases; unmatched junction bases: 10. CDR3 nucleotides: TGTGCCAGCAGCCACAGGGGGAAAGGGATCTACGAGCAGTACTTC. Translated: CASSHRGKGIYEQYF.

This clone is judged medium-sized (0.01 to 0.1%). The rearrangement joins TRBV29-1 to TRBJ2-7; 8 nucleotides line up with TRBD1. Germline trimming cut 4 bases from V and 7 bases from J; bases unmatched to any gene: 6. Germline CDR1 reads SQVTM; CDR2 reads ANQGSEA. The CDR3 is 12 residues long. CDR3 loop: CSVGTGLAEQYF. In DNA, the CDR3 is TGCAGCGTTGGGACAGGGCTCGCGGAGCAGTACTTC.

The chain couples TRBV6-2 or TRBV6-3 to TRBJ1-2; TRBD1 aligns across 12 bases. The CDR3 has 17 residues. The germline V gene has CDR1 MNHEY and CDR2 SVGEGT. V lost 5 bases to trimming and J lost 0 bases; unmatched junction nucleotides: 7. In nucleotides, the CDR3 is TGTGCCAGCAGTAAATCCGGGACAGGGGGCACTAACTATGGCTACACCTTC. It yields the protein CASSKSGTGGTNYGYTF.

This chain connects TRBV19 to TRBJ1-2; the D is unclear. V lost 7 bases to trimming and J lost 4 bases, with 19 bases between them. This CDR3 comprises 15 residues. The germline gives CDR1 LNHDA, CDR2 SQIVND (reference sequence). The CDR3 DNA reads as TGTGCCAGTACTAGGACTGACACCGGCGGCTATGGCTACACCTTC. It encodes CASTRTDTGGYGYTF.

The chain is built from TRBV5-4 and TRBJ1-6; D call uncertain. The CDR3 runs 14 residues. The germline V and J ends were trimmed by 4 bases and 7 bases, with 12 bases remaining between them. CDR1 is SGHNT and CDR2 is YYREEE in the germline V gene (reference sequence). CDR3 sequence (DNA): TGTGCCAGCAGCATTAGGACGGAAAATTCACCCCTCCACTTT. Translated: CASSIRTENSPLHF.

This clone was counted between two and nine times. The chain couples TRBV7-2 to TRBJ2-7, with D perhaps being TRBD1 or TRBD2 (5 bases each). V lost 1 base, J lost 6 bases, and 16 bases lay in between. The V gene's germline CDR1 is SGHTA and CDR2 FQGNSA. The CDR3 is 15 residues long. The CDR3 protein is CASSLGGVAAFEQYF. CDR3 coding DNA: TGTGCCAGCAGCTTAGGAGGGGTGGCGGCGTTCGAGCAGTACTTC.

This clone was observed a single time. J is TRBJ2-1 and V is TRBV7-2; TRBD1 aligns across 7 bases. Germline values: CDR1 SGHTA, CDR2 FQGNSA. After removal of 4 bases from V and 11 bases from J, the junction contained 8 bases not matched to a gene. The CDR3 length is 13 residues. The CDR3, as DNA: TGTGCCAGCAGCTCAATTGACAGGGAGAAGCAGTTCTTC. It yields the protein CASSSIDREKQFF.

The chain uses TRBV7-9 and TRBJ1-2, with 8 bases that match TRBD1. The CDR3 loop spans 13 amino acids. V shed 6 bases, J shed 6 bases, and the junction held 6 bases outside the gene matches. CDR1 and CDR2 (germline): SEHNR, FQNEAQ (reference sequence). This chain's CDR3 is CASRVGTGNGYTF. As DNA, the CDR3 is TGTGCCAGCAGGGTGGGGACAGGTAATGGCTACACCTTC.